This TCR beta chain was sequenced for a study of PD-1 blockade in classical Hodgkin lymphoma. Study findings and constraints: Newly diagnosed patients reportedly had lower baseline TCR diversity than healthy donors.

The assay was immunoSEQ multiplex PCR, and TCRdb's table has in-frame clones only and misses some. Here the sample spans around 17,000 clones, roughly 86% being singletons. About this clone itself: Its matching antigen is unknown.

CDR1 is LNHDA, CDR2 SQIVND, per germline (reference sequence). The CDR3 consists of 15 residues. The V gene lost 3 bases and the J gene lost 5 bases, with 16 bases spanning the gap. Sample time point: newly diagnosed, previously untreated cHL patient sample. Sequencing input: peripheral blood mononuclear cells (PBMCs). The chain is built from TRBV19 and TRBJ1-1, with D unclear. This TCR derives from a human donor with classical Hodgkin lymphoma. The CDR3 here is CASSIYEGSGTEAFF. CDR3 DNA sequence: TGTGCCAGTAGTATTTACGAGGGCTCGGGAACTGAAGCTTTCTTT.